Presented here are 15 T cell receptor beta chains from one specimen sequenced in a study of cytomegalovirus exposure and HLA in healthy donors (dated by TCRdb to about 2017). The library relied on the immunoSEQ multiplex PCR assay. For the multiplex PCR, a mixture combining 60 forward primers for TCR Vbeta segments and 13 reverse primers for TCR Jbeta segments was used. Drawn from immuneACCESS, this table holds only the in-frame rearrangements with V and J called that TCRdb kept. Clones are partly lost; checked studies trace under half to an unresolved V gene and leave the rest unexplained. The table for this sample lists over 150,000 clones; 77% of them were counted only once. The ten largest clones take up approximately 2.9% of the sample. The specimen sequenced was PBMCs. These receptors all come from a woman aged 40 to 55 in good health and CMV-seropositive.

V gene TRBV11-2 combines with J gene TRBJ2-1, with D possibly being TRBD2 (5 bases). Germline values: CDR1 SGHAT, CDR2 FQNNGV. V was cut by 2 bases and J by 7 bases, with 15 bases left in between. The CDR3 contains 15 residues. The CDR3 loop is CASSLSRAGENEQFF. Written as DNA, the CDR3 is TGTGCCAGCAGCTTATCTAGGGCTGGGGAGAATGAGCAGTTCTTC. Full variable domain (remainder filled in from reference TRBV11-2 and TRBJ2-1): EAGVAQSPRYKIIEKRQSVAFWCNPISGHATLYWYQQILGQGPKLLIQFQNNGVVDDSQLPKDRFSAERLKGVDSTLKIQPAKLEDSAVYLCASSLSRAGENEQFFGPGTRLTVL.

The chain combines TRBV30 with TRBJ2-7, with 7 bases matching TRBD1. Germline V gives CDR1 GTSNPN, CDR2 SVGIG (reference sequence). The ends lost 2 bases at V and 1 base at J; junction bases unmatched: 8. The CDR3 has 15 amino acids. The DNA for the CDR3 is TGTGCCTGGAGTAGGGACAGAGGCGATTCCTACGAGCAGTACTTC. Its translation: CAWSRDRGDSYEQYF.

This rearrangement joins TRBV5-6 to TRBJ2-1; D gene ambiguous. The CDR3 extends over 14 amino acids. The germline gives CDR1 SGHDT, CDR2 YYEEEE. With 1 base removed from V and 4 bases from J, the gap between germline ends came to 9 bases. CDR3 protein: CASSLMSGYNEQFF. CDR3 nucleotides: TGTGCCAGCAGCTTGATGTCCGGTTACAATGAGCAGTTCTTC.

This clone was detected only a few times. The chain links TRBV6-7 to TRBJ2-4; the match to TRBD2 covers 7 bases. TRBV6-7 falls under the ORF class, with uncertain function. The CDR3 spans 16 residues. Losses at the gene ends were 4 bases for V and 5 bases for J; bases not matched to a gene: 11. The CDR3 reads CASSFRPGGSENIQYF. CDR3 coding DNA: TGTGCCAGCAGTTTTAGACCCGGGGGGTCCGAAAACATTCAGTACTTC.

The chain carries TRBV4-1 and TRBJ2-1, with TRBD2 matching over 10 bases. This CDR3 has 18 amino acids. Germline assignment: CDR1 MGHRA and CDR2 YSYEKL. Trimming took 0 bases from V and 4 from J; bases not matched to a gene: 9. The CDR3 sequence: CASSQEPLAGEIYNEQFF. In DNA form, the CDR3 reads TGCGCCAGCAGCCAAGAGCCCCTAGCGGGAGAAATTTACAATGAGCAGTTCTTC.

The chain recombines TRBV2 with TRBJ2-7, with D possibly TRBD1 on 6 matching bases. This CDR3 is 13 amino acids long. Per germline, CDR1 SNHLY and CDR2 FYNNEI. V dropped 6 bases and J dropped 3 bases, with 12 bases sitting between them. CDR3 loop: CASRDSVYYEQYF. CDR3 DNA: TGTGCCAGCAGGGACAGTGTATACTACGAGCAGTACTTC.

This chain connects TRBV10-3 to TRBJ2-1; the match to TRBD2 covers 8 bases. Trimming cost V 10 bases and J 9 bases; bases outside gene matches: 11. The V gene's germline CDR1 is ENHRY and CDR2 SYGVKD. CDR3 length: 13 amino acids. DNA of the CDR3: TGTGCCACCAACATTGAGCGGGAGATTGAGCAGTTCTTC. This gives the protein CATNIEREIEQFF.

V gene TRBV29-1 combines with J gene TRBJ2-7, with D unresolved. The CDR3 is made up of 11 amino acids. CDR1 is SQVTM, CDR2 ANQGSEA, per germline. V dropped 5 bases and J dropped 3 bases, with 8 bases sitting between them. CDR3 sequence reads: CSVYSSYEQYF. Here the CDR3 DNA reads TGCAGCGTTTACTCTAGCTACGAGCAGTACTTC.

The table lists this clone with a few counts. This may come from a read error, since a much larger clone is one base off. Other DNA sequences in the sample encode the same CDR3. The chain joins TRBV6-1 to TRBJ2-5, with D possibly matching TRBD2 (6 bases). Germline CDR1 is MNHNS and CDR2 is SASEGT. This CDR3 is 14 amino acids long. V was pared by 10 bases and J by 5 bases, with 20 bases between. This chain's CDR3 is CATGRGEAPETQYF. In nucleotides, the CDR3 is TGTGCCACTGGAAGAGGGGAGGCCCCTGAGACCCAGTACTTC.

This chain joins TRBV6-5 and TRBJ1-4; 9 nucleotides match TRBD1. Germline V gene data show CDR1 as MNHEY and CDR2 as SVGAGI. The V gene end was trimmed by 5 bases and the J gene end by 7 bases; junction bases not matched to a gene: 8. The CDR3 is 15 residues long. CDR3: CASSPGQGWGEKLFF. CDR3 sequence (DNA): TGTGCCAGCAGTCCGGGACAGGGATGGGGTGAAAAACTGTTTTTT.

The J gene is TRBJ1-3, the V gene TRBV11-3, with 7 bases lining up with TRBD1. Germline V gene lookup returns CDR1 SGHNT and CDR2 YENEEA. The CDR3 consists of 17 residues. J gave up 0 bases and V 5 bases, and 10 bases lay outside the gene matches. The CDR3 is CASSRQGGFSSGNTIYF. In DNA, the CDR3 is TGTGCCAGCAGCCGCCAGGGGGGTTTCTCCTCTGGAAACACCATATATTTT.

The CDR3 coding sequence is TGTGCCTGGAGCATGTCCAACTCGGGAGGGCCCGGGGAGCTGTTTTTT. Translation gives CAWSMSNSGGPGELFF. The chain joins TRBV30 to TRBJ2-2; 8 bases line up with TRBD2. The V gene end was trimmed by 3 bases and the J gene end by 6 bases; junction bases not matched to a gene: 12. This CDR3 is 16 amino acids long. Per the germline V gene, CDR1 is GTSNPN and CDR2 is SVGIG (reference sequence).

This clone appeared once. This chain joins TRBV29-1 and TRBJ2-7; a weak D match, TRBD1 (6 bases). This CDR3 is 12 amino acids long. V lost 7 bases and J 6 bases, leaving 16 bases between the germline ends. CDR1 and CDR2 from the germline V gene are SQVTM and ANQGSEA. The CDR3 DNA is TGCAGCGGACAAGGGCAGGGGACCGAGCAGTACTTC. This translates into CSGQGQGTEQYF.

The chain has TRBV30 and TRBJ2-3, with 7 bases lining up with TRBD2. Trimming cost V 3 bases and J 7 bases; bases outside gene matches: 7. Germline V gene lookup returns CDR1 GTSNPN and CDR2 SVGIG (reference sequence). The CDR3 covers 13 residues. The CDR3 DNA reads TGTGCCTGGAGCTTTTCGGGGGGAAATACGCAGTATTTT. Protein: CAWSFSGGNTQYF.

The chain carries TRBV9 and TRBJ2-1; 9 nucleotides agree with TRBD2. The CDR3 totals 15 residues. Germline V gives CDR1 SGDLS, CDR2 YYNGEE. V dropped 2 bases and J dropped 8; count of bases not matched to a gene: 8. CDR3 coding DNA: TGTGCCAGCAGCGTGGCGGGAGGGCCTTTCTATGAGCAGTTCTTC. Its translation is CASSVAGGPFYEQFF.